This is a list of T cell receptor beta chains from one sample in a study of T cells in localized non-small cell lung cancer. The method was immunoSEQ multiplex PCR; TCRdb's version includes in-frame clones alone and lacks a portion of them. Of 15,000 to 18,000 clones in the sample, around 87% were seen once. The material was peripheral blood mononuclear cells, obtained before any cancer treatment. The receptors derive from a male donor older than 55 with stage II lung adenocarcinoma. The CDR3 runs from the conserved cysteine through the conserved F or W. A D gene is named only where the DNA matches it firmly. Part of the rows lack a size; the others show once, few, many or a class for expanded clones.

V gene: TRBV6-1; J gene: TRBJ2-7; clone size: .; D gene: TRBD2; CDR3 protein: CASSSGTSGWEQYF; CDR3 DNA: TGTGCCAGCAGCTCCGGGACTAGCGGGTGGGAGCAGTACTTC
V gene: TRBV5-6; J gene: TRBJ1-2; clone size: .; D gene: .; CDR3 protein: CASTPTGYYGYTF; CDR3 DNA: TGTGCCAGCACTCCAACAGGGTACTATGGCTACACCTTC
V gene: TRBV12-5; J gene: TRBJ2-1; clone size: .; D gene: .; CDR3 protein: CASGPSGGLKQFF; CDR3 DNA: TGTGCTAGTGGCCCAAGTGGGGGACTGAAGCAGTTCTTC
V gene: TRBV5-1; J gene: TRBJ1-5; clone size: few; D gene: TRBD1; CDR3 protein: CASSPVGGPDQPQHF; CDR3 DNA: TGCGCCAGCAGCCCGGTAGGGGGCCCCGATCAGCCCCAGCATTTT
V gene: TRBV10-3; J gene: TRBJ1-5; clone size: few; D gene: TRBD1; CDR3 protein: CAISDDREPQHF; CDR3 DNA: TGTGCCATCAGTGATGACAGGGAGCCCCAGCATTTT
V gene: TRBV15; J gene: TRBJ2-5; clone size: .; D gene: TRBD2; CDR3 protein: CATSRDRGGSGETQYF; CDR3 DNA: TGTGCCACCAGCAGAGATCGGGGCGGGAGTGGGGAGACCCAGTACTTC
V gene: TRBV5-4; J gene: TRBJ2-1; clone size: .; D gene: TRBD1; CDR3 protein: CASSRDSGQGAVNEQFF; CDR3 DNA: TGTGCCAGCAGCCGAGACTCAGGACAGGGGGCTGTAAATGAGCAGTTCTTC
V gene: TRBV2; J gene: TRBJ1-2; clone size: .; D gene: .; CDR3 protein: CASSATPAYGYTF; CDR3 DNA: TGTGCCAGCAGTGCGACGCCAGCCTATGGCTACACCTTC
V gene: TRBV18; J gene: TRBJ2-1; clone size: .; D gene: TRBD2; CDR3 protein: CASSEGLAGPYNEQFF; CDR3 DNA: TGTGCCAGCTCCGAGGGACTAGCGGGACCCTACAATGAGCAGTTCTTC
V gene: TRBV21-1; J gene: TRBJ2-4; clone size: .; D gene: .; CDR3 protein: CASTQGGILAKNIQYF; CDR3 DNA: TGTGCCAGCACCCAAGGGGGGATTCTAGCCAAAAACATTCAGTACTTC
V gene: TRBV18; J gene: TRBJ2-1; clone size: .; D gene: .; CDR3 protein: CASSPILADDLYNEQFF; CDR3 DNA: TGTGCCAGCTCACCGATCTTAGCGGATGATCTTTACAATGAGCAGTTCTTC
V gene: TRBV7-6; J gene: TRBJ2-7; clone size: .; D gene: .; CDR3 protein: CASSPNPGPNYEQYF; CDR3 DNA: TGTGCCAGCAGTCCTAACCCGGGACCCAACTACGAGCAGTACTTC
V gene: TRBV7-9; J gene: TRBJ2-7; clone size: .; D gene: TRBD1; CDR3 protein: CASSLEGQVNEQYF; CDR3 DNA: TGTGCCAGCAGCTTAGAGGGACAGGTCAACGAGCAGTACTTC
V gene: TRBV5-1; J gene: TRBJ2-5; clone size: .; D gene: .; CDR3 protein: CASSFAGRETQYF; CDR3 DNA: TGCGCCAGCAGCTTCGCAGGGAGGGAGACCCAGTACTTC
V gene: TRBV11-2; J gene: TRBJ1-1; clone size: .; D gene: .; CDR3 protein: CASSPGGTEAFF; CDR3 DNA: TGTGCCAGCAGTCCCGGTGGCACTGAAGCTTTCTTT
V gene: TRBV5-1; J gene: TRBJ2-1; clone size: .; D gene: .; CDR3 protein: CASTYEAVSHNEQFF; CDR3 DNA: TGCGCCAGCACCTACGAAGCGGTATCCCACAATGAGCAGTTCTTC
V gene: TRBV7-3; J gene: TRBJ2-1; clone size: few; D gene: TRBD2; CDR3 protein: CASSSLAGGAYNEQFF; CDR3 DNA: TGTGCCAGCAGCTCTTTAGCGGGAGGGGCATACAATGAGCAGTTCTTC
V gene: TRBV10-3; J gene: TRBJ1-1; clone size: few; D gene: .; CDR3 protein: CAIRTGNTEAFF; CDR3 DNA: TGTGCCATCAGGACAGGGAACACTGAAGCTTTCTTT
V gene: TRBV7-5; J gene: TRBJ1-1; clone size: once; D gene: .; CDR3 protein: CARSSAEGRTEAFF; CDR3 DNA: TGTGCCAGAAGCTCGGCGGAGGGTCGCACTGAAGCTTTCTTT
V gene: TRBV18; J gene: TRBJ1-2; clone size: .; D gene: .; CDR3 protein: CASSLTPGPHGYTF; CDR3 DNA: TGTGCCAGCTCACTCACGCCCGGTCCCCATGGCTACACCTTC
V gene: TRBV19; J gene: TRBJ1-1; clone size: .; D gene: .; CDR3 protein: CASAGWGTEAFF; CDR3 DNA: TGTGCCAGCGCAGGGTGGGGCACTGAAGCTTTCTTT
V gene: TRBV27; J gene: TRBJ2-1; clone size: .; D gene: TRBD1; CDR3 protein: CASSRRQGVSNEQFF; CDR3 DNA: TGTGCCAGCAGCCGGCGACAGGGTGTAAGCAATGAGCAGTTCTTC
V gene: TRBV19; J gene: TRBJ1-2; clone size: .; D gene: .; CDR3 protein: CASSIIREGNYGYTF; CDR3 DNA: TGTGCCAGTAGTATAATCAGGGAGGGCAACTATGGCTACACCTTC
V gene: TRBV14; J gene: TRBJ1-1; clone size: .; D gene: .; CDR3 protein: CASSQDIGSGGRAFF; CDR3 DNA: TGTGCCAGCAGCCAAGATATCGGTTCGGGGGGGCGGGCTTTCTTT
V gene: TRBV9; J gene: TRBJ1-2; clone size: .; D gene: .; CDR3 protein: CASSGGTSIYGYTF; CDR3 DNA: TGTGCCAGCAGCGGAGGGACTTCGATTTATGGCTACACCTTC
V gene: TRBV5-1; J gene: TRBJ1-1; clone size: .; D gene: .; CDR3 protein: CASSPEAAGNTEAFF; CDR3 DNA: TGCGCCAGCAGCCCGGAAGCAGCTGGGAACACTGAAGCTTTCTTT
V gene: TRBV5-1; J gene: TRBJ2-7; clone size: .; D gene: .; CDR3 protein: CASSFGQTLSYEQYF; CDR3 DNA: TGCGCCAGCAGCTTCGGGCAGACCCTCTCCTACGAGCAGTACTTC
V gene: TRBV7-9; J gene: TRBJ2-1; clone size: .; D gene: TRBD2; CDR3 protein: CASVTREGQFF; CDR3 DNA: TGTGCCAGCGTTACCCGGGAGGGCCAGTTCTTC
V gene: TRBV19; J gene: TRBJ1-5; clone size: .; D gene: .; CDR3 protein: CASSRDANQPQHF; CDR3 DNA: TGTGCCAGTTCCAGGGACGCCAATCAGCCCCAGCATTTT
V gene: TRBV5-5; J gene: TRBJ1-2; clone size: .; D gene: .; CDR3 protein: CASSQEGGGGYTF; CDR3 DNA: TGTGCCAGCAGCCAAGAGGGGGGCGGTGGCTACACCTTC
V gene: TRBV9; J gene: TRBJ2-1; clone size: .; D gene: TRBD1; CDR3 protein: CASSVGTGGRNEQFF; CDR3 DNA: TGTGCCAGCAGCGTGGGGACAGGGGGCAGGAATGAGCAGTTCTTC
V gene: TRBV5-4; J gene: TRBJ2-7; clone size: .; D gene: TRBD1; CDR3 protein: CASSPGGSIYEQYF; CDR3 DNA: TGTGCCAGCAGCCCAGGGGGCTCGATCTACGAGCAGTACTTC
V gene: TRBV11-3; J gene: TRBJ2-1; clone size: once; D gene: .; CDR3 protein: CASSLAGPVSNEQFF; CDR3 DNA: TGTGCCAGCAGCTTAGCGGGCCCCGTGAGTAATGAGCAGTTCTTC
V gene: TRBV5-1; J gene: TRBJ2-1; clone size: once; D gene: .; CDR3 protein: CASSLAKGRSYNEQFF; CDR3 DNA: TGCGCCAGCAGCTTGGCCAAGGGGCGGTCTTACAATGAGCAGTTCTTC